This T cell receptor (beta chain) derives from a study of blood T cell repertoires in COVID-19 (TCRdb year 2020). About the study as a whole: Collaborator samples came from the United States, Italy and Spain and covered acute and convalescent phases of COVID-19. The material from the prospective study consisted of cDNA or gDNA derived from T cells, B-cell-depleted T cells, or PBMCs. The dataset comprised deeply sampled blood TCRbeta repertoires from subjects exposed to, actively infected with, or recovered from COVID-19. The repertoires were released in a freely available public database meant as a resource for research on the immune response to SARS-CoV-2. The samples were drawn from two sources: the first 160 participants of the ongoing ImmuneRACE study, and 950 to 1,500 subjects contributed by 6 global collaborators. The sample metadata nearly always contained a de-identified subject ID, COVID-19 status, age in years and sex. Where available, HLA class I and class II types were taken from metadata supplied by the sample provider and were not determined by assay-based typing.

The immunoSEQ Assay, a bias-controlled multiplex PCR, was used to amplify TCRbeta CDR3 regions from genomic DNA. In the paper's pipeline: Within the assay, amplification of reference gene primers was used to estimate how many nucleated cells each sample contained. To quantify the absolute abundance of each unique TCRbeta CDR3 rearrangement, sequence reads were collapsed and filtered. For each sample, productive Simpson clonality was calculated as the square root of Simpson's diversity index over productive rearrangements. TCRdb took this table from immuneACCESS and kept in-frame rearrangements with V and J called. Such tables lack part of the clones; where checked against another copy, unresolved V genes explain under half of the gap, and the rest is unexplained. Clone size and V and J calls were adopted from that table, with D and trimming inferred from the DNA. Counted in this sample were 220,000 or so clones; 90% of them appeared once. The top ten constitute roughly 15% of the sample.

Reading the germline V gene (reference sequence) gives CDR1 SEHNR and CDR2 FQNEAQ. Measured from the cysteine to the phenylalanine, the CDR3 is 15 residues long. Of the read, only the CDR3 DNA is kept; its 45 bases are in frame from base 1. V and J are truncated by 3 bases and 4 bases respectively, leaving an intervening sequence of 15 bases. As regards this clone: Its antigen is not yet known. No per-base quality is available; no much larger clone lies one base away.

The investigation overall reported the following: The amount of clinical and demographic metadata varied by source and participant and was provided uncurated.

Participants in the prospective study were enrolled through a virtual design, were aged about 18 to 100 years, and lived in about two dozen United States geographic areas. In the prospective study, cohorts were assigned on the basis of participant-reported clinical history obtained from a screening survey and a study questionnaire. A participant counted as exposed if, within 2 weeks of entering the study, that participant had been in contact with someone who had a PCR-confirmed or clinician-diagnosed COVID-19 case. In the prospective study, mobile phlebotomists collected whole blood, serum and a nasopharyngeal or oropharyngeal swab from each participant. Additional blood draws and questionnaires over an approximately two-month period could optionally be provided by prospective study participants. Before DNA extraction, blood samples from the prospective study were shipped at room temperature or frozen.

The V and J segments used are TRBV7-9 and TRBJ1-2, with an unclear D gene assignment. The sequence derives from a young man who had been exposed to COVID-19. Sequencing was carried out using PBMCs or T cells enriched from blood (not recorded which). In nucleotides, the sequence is TGTGCCAGCAGCTTTTCGCAAGGCGGCGCCTATGGCTACACCTTC. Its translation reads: CASSFSQGGAYGYTF.